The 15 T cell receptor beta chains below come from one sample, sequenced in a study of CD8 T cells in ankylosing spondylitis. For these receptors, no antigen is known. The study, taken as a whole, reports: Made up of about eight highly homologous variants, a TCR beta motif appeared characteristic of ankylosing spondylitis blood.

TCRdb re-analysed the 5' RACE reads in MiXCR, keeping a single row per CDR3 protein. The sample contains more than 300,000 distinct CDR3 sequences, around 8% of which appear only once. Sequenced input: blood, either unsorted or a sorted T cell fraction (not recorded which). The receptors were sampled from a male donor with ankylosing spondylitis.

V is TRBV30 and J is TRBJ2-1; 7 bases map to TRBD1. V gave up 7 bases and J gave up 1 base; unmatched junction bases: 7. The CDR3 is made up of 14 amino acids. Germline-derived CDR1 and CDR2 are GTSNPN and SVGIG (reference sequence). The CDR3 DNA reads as TGTGCCTTGCTCCTGGACAGGTCCTACAATGAGCAGTTCTTC. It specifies CALLLDRSYNEQFF.

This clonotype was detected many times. This chain's CDR3 is CASSRDTQISGNTIYF. CDR3 DNA: TGTGCCAGCAGTAGGGACACGCAAATCTCTGGAAACACCATATATTTT. This chain connects TRBV7-8 to TRBJ1-3; D is possibly TRBD1 (6 bases). This CDR3 has 16 amino acids. Trimming left V 6 bases short and J 0 bases short, with 15 bases between. Germline V gene sequence: CDR1 SGHVS, CDR2 FQNEAQ.

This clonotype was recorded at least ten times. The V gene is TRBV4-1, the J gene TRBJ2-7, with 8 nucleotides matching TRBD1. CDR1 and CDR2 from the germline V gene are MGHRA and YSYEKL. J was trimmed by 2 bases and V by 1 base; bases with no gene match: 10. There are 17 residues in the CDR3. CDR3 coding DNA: TGCGCCAGCAGCCAAGGCGGACAGGGAAACCCCACCTACGAGCAGTACTTC. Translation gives CASSQGGQGNPTYEQYF.

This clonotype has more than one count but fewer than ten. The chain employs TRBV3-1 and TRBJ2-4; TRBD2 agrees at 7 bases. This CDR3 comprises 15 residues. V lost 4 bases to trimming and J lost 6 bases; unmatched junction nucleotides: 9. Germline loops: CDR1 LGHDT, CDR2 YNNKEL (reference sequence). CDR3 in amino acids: CASSPAGQRGNIQYF. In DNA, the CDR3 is TGTGCCAGCAGCCCGGCCGGTCAGCGGGGAAACATTCAGTACTTC.

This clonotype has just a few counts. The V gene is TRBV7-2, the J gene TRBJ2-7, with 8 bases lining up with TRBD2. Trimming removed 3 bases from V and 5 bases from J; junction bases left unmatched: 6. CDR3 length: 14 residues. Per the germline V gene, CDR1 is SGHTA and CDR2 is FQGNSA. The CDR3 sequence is CASSFQAGVNEQYF. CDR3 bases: TGTGCCAGCAGCTTTCAAGCGGGAGTTAACGAGCAGTACTTC.

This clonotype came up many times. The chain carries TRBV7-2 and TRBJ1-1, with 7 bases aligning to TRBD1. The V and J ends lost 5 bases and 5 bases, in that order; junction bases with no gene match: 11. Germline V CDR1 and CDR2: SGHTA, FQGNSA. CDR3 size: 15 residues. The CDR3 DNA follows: TGTGCCAGCAGCCCAGGACAGGTGGGGCGGACTGAAGCTTTCTTT. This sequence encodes CASSPGQVGRTEAFF.

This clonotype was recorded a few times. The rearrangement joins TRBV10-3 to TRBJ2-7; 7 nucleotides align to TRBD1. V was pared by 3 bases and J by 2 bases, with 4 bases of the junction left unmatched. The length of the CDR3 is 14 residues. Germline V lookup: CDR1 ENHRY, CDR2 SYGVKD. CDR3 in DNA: TGTGCCATCAGTGAAACTACAGGGGCCTACGAGCAGTACTTC. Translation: CAISETTGAYEQYF.

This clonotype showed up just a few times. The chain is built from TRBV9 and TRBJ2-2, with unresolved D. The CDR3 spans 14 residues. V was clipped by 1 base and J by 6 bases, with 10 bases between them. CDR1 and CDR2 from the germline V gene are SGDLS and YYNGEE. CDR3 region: CASSVSGLAGELFF. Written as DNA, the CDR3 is TGTGCCAGCAGCGTATCCGGCCTTGCCGGGGAGCTGTTTTTT.

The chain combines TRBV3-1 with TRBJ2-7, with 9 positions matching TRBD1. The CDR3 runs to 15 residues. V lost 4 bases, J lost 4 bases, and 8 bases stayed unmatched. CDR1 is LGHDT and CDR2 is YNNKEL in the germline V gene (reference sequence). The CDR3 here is CASSPNGGQGYEQYF. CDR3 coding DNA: TGTGCCAGCAGCCCCAACGGGGGACAGGGATACGAGCAGTACTTC.

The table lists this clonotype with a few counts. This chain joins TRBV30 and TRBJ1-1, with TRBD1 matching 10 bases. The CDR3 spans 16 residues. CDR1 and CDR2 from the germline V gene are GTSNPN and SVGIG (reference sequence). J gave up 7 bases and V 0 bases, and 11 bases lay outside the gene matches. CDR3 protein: CAWSVPTTGGEGEAFF. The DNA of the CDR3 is TGTGCCTGGAGTGTTCCCACGACAGGGGGCGAGGGTGAAGCTTTCTTT. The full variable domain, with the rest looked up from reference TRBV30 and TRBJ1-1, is SQTIHQWPATLVQPVGSPLSLECTVEGTSNPNLYWYRQAAGRGLQLLFYSVGIGQISSEVPQNLSASRPQDRQFILSSKKLLLSDSGFYLCAWSVPTTGGEGEAFFGQGTRLTVV.

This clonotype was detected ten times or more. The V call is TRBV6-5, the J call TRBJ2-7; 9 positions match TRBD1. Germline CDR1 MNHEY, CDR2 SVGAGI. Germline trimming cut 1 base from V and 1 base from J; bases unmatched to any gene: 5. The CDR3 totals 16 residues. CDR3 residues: CASSYYPTGGSYEQYF. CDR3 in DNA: TGTGCCAGCAGTTACTATCCGACAGGGGGGTCCTACGAGCAGTACTTC.

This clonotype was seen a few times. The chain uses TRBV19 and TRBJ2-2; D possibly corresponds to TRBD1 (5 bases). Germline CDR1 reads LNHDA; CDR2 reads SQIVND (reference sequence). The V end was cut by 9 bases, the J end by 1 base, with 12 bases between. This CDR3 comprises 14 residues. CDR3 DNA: TGTGCCAGCACTCGACAGCGGAACACCGGGGAGCTGTTTTTT. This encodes CASTRQRNTGELFF.

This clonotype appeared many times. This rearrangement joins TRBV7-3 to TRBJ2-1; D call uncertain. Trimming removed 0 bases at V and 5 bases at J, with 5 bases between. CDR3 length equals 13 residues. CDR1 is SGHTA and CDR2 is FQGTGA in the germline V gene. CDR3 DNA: TGTGCCAGCAGCTTAACGCCCCACAATGAGCAGTTCTTC. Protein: CASSLTPHNEQFF.

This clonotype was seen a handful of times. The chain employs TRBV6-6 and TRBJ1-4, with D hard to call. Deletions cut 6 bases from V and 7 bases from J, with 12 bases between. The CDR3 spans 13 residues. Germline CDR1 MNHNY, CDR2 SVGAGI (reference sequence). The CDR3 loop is CASRTQTFEKLFF. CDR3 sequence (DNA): TGTGCCAGCAGGACCCAAACCTTTGAAAAACTGTTTTTT.

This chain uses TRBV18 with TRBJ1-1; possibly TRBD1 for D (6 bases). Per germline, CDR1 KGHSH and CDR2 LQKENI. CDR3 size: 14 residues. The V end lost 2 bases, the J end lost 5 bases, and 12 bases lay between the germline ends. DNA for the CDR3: TGTGCCAGCTCACCAGGGAGAGGGGGGACTGAAGCTTTCTTT. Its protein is CASSPGRGGTEAFF.